This T cell receptor beta chain was captured by sequencing in a study of T cells in Graves' hyperthyroidism and ophthalmopathy. Whole-study findings and limits: Ophthalmopathy was predicted by the model a median of approximately six months ahead of onset. In simple terms, a model built on 13 V-J features told ophthalmopathy apart from stable hyperthyroidism.

Amplified regions were TCR beta CDR3 sequences from RNA transcripts. During a first-round RT-PCR of the TCR CDR3, the HTBI primer set was used. From the multiplex PCR reads, TCRdb called clonotypes with MiXCR, one entry per CDR3 protein. The table records about 380,000 distinct CDR3 sequences, less than 20% of them present only once. From 10 ml of fresh peripheral blood, PBMCs were isolated. As concerns this clonotype: No antigen is known for it.

The sample was blood. The sequence derives from a man aged 18-30 years with Graves' ophthalmopathy.

The CDR3: CASSQGTAREQYF. The CDR3 nucleotides are TGCGCCAGCAGCCAAGGTACCGCACGCGAGCAGTACTTC. This chain connects TRBV4-1 to TRBJ2-7; the D is unclear. CDR3 length equals 13 residues. V lost 1 base and J 6 bases, leaving 10 bases between the germline ends. Germline assignment: CDR1 MGHRA and CDR2 YSYEKL.